Listed below are T cell receptor beta chains from one sample, sequenced in a study of T-cell memory formation after mild COVID-19. TCRdb itself ran the 5' RACE reads through MiXCR, one entry per CDR3 protein. The table records more than 150,000 distinct CDR3 sequences, approximately 18% of them present only once. The sequenced sample was PBMCs or a T cell subset sorted from them (not recorded which). These TCRs come from a man in his late teens or twenties who had mild COVID-19 (a few samples of this study predate the infection). Cell type and time point are not known. Each CDR3 is given with its conserved first and last residue.

TRBV7-2	TRBJ2-7	CASSPKSRQGSEQYF
TRBV2	TRBJ1-5	CASKTGGIQPQHF
TRBV10-3	TRBJ1-2	CAIRAGQEYGYTF
TRBV4-1	TRBJ2-1	CASSRQGVGKDEQFF
TRBV18	TRBJ1-1	CASSPPTGRMNTEAFF
TRBV9	TRBJ2-2	CASSVGGTYTGELFF
TRBV18	TRBJ2-7	CASSPGTGGIYEQYF
TRBV5-1	TRBJ2-7	CASSMGLWGELVSDEQYF
TRBV12-3/TRBV12-4	TRBJ2-3	CASRWTGGVDTQYF
TRBV4-2	TRBJ2-1	CASSLSTGTSGGDEQFF
TRBV9	TRBJ1-2	CASSLDRGTGYTF
TRBV5-4	TRBJ2-5	CASSSEEGAGRETQYF
TRBV5-5	TRBJ2-2	CASSLVATGELFF
TRBV20-1	TRBJ2-3	CSARDGAGGSTDTQYF
TRBV6-5	TRBJ2-7	CASGWLAGGKSSYEQYF
TRBV9	TRBJ2-2	CASSVQQGAGGELFF
TRBV11-1	TRBJ2-5	CASRKEAGQETQYF
TRBV20-1	TRBJ1-1	CRWRGDPNRNTEAFF
TRBV5-1	TRBJ1-1	CASRLGLLKTEAFF
TRBV20-1	TRBJ2-3	CSAPTQAPDTQYF
TRBV6-5	TRBJ1-3	CASGPGGGNTIYF
TRBV2	TRBJ2-2	CASSQLAVVNTGELFF
TRBV5-1	TRBJ1-1	CASSFGAAGTEAFF
TRBV7-8	TRBJ2-6	CASSLVAGGSGANVLTF
TRBV12-5	TRBJ1-3	CASGSGGQVHTIYF
TRBV5-5	TRBJ2-3	CASSYYGALSDTQYF
TRBV19	TRBJ1-1	CASSVQGVTEAFF
TRBV6-2/TRBV6-3	TRBJ1-2	CASRLPGQGNYGYTF
TRBV5-1	TRBJ1-2	CASSSGTGALGYTF
TRBV12-3/TRBV12-4	TRBJ2-1	CASSFVRAGHNNEQFF
TRBV4-1	TRBJ1-4	CASSRRQGASEKLFF
TRBV29-1	TRBJ2-3	CSVDLGDTQYF
TRBV7-2	TRBJ1-5	CASSLAPPFGQPQHF
TRBV19	TRBJ2-3	CASSISRTSITQYF
TRBV5-4	TRBJ2-2	CASSSAKNTGELFF
TRBV7-2	TRBJ2-3	CASSVASATDTQYF
TRBV7-2	TRBJ2-1	CASSPTYGYNEQFF
TRBV19	TRBJ1-5	CASSIGGFDQPQHF
TRBV30	TRBJ1-6	CASSTWDKWNSPLHF
TRBV10-3	TRBJ1-2	CATIQAINYGYTF
TRBV9	TRBJ1-3	CASSVGVGGIVAGNTIYF
TRBV4-1	TRBJ1-2	CASRGRTGKNYGYTF
TRBV28	TRBJ1-1	CASRRQGIPEAFF
TRBV6-2/TRBV6-3	TRBJ2-1	CASTPGGAYNEQFF
TRBV7-2	TRBJ1-2	CASTPFPETGYTF
TRBV7-2	TRBJ2-1	CASSLWGGPFEQFF
TRBV19	TRBJ1-4	CASNEWGPTNEKLFF
TRBV12-3/TRBV12-4	TRBJ1-1	CASSFPQRGTEAFF
TRBV27	TRBJ2-2	CASSTRDSGTNTGELFF